This TCR beta chain was obtained from a study of T cells in Graves' hyperthyroidism and ophthalmopathy. V trimming: 2 bases; J trimming: 3 bases; junction bases outside the gene matches: 2. Germline values: CDR1 SGHTA, CDR2 FQGNSA. The CDR3 is made up of 15 amino acids. This clonotype was detected ten times or more. RNA transcripts gave rise to amplified TCR beta CDR3 regions. The primer set for the first-round RT-PCR of the TCR CDR3 was HTBI. TCRdb reprocessed the multiplex PCR reads with MiXCR, giving one entry per CDR3 protein. The data hold under 300,000 distinct CDR3 sequences, with about an eighth observed a single time.

The chain links TRBV7-2 to TRBJ2-2; 8 bases align to TRBD2. The material sequenced was blood. The clonotype originates from a woman in her thirties or forties with Graves' hyperthyroidism. Here the CDR3 reads CASSLTGRDTGELFF. The CDR3, as DNA: TGTGCCAGCAGCTTAACCGGGAGGGACACCGGGGAGCTGTTTTTT.